The rows below give T cell receptor beta chains drawn from one sample of a study of type 1 regulatory T cells. TCRdb recomputed calls from the reads with MiXCR, one row per CDR3 protein. The table lists about 71,000 distinct CDR3 sequences, roughly 20% of them singletons. For these receptors, no antigen is known. The sample taken for sequencing was cultured type 1 regulatory T (Tr1) cells, either the whole culture or a sorted fraction (not recorded which). The receptors shown here come from a human donor in good health. The CDR3 runs from the conserved cysteine through the conserved F or W. Each record gives: CDR3 DNA, CDR3 protein, V gene, CDR3 length, clone size, J gene, D gene. A D gene is named only where the DNA matches it firmly. Some rows mark clone size as missing; the rest say once, few, many or name a class of expanded clone.

CDR3nt: TGCAGTGCTCCCTCGGCTAGCGGGAGCGGGGCTGTGTTTCCAGATACGCAGTATTTT
CDR3aa: CSAPSASGSGAVFPDTQYF
v_gene: TRBV20-1
len: 19
abundance: .
j_gene: TRBJ2-3
d_gene: TRBD2

CDR3nt: TGTGCCATCAGGGTTGTTCGGGAGGGCCAAGAGACCCAGTACTTC
CDR3aa: CAIRVVREGQETQYF
v_gene: TRBV10-3
len: 15
abundance: few
j_gene: TRBJ2-5
d_gene: TRBD2

CDR3nt: TGTGCCAGCAGCTTAGACAGGGGAACGTCTGGGGCCAACGTCCTGACTTTC
CDR3aa: CASSLDRGTSGANVLTF
v_gene: TRBV7-2
len: 17
abundance: many
j_gene: TRBJ2-6
d_gene: TRBD1

CDR3nt: TGTGCCAGCAGCTTAGCGTTGGGACCAAACTACGAGCAGTACTTC
CDR3aa: CASSLALGPNYEQYF
v_gene: TRBV7-2
len: 15
abundance: .
j_gene: TRBJ2-7
d_gene: .

CDR3nt: TGCAGTGCTAGAGACCGGATCGTAATCGCTGAAGCTTTCTTT
CDR3aa: CSARDRIVIAEAFF
v_gene: TRBV20-1
len: 14
abundance: few
j_gene: TRBJ1-1
d_gene: .

CDR3nt: TGTGCCAGCAGCCAACAGGTGGGGGGCACTGAAGCTTTCTTT
CDR3aa: CASSQQVGGTEAFF
v_gene: TRBV3-1
len: 14
abundance: few
j_gene: TRBJ1-1
d_gene: .

CDR3nt: TGTGCCAGCAGTTTTTTAGCAGACTACGAGCAGTACTTC
CDR3aa: CASSFLADYEQYF
v_gene: TRBV27
len: 13
abundance: .
j_gene: TRBJ2-7
d_gene: .

CDR3nt: TGTGCCAGCTCAGGACAGACGAACACTGAAGCTTTCTTT
CDR3aa: CASSGQTNTEAFF
v_gene: TRBV18
len: 13
abundance: few
j_gene: TRBJ1-1
d_gene: .

CDR3nt: TGCAGCGTTGACGACGAGAACTACGAGCAGTACTTC
CDR3aa: CSVDDENYEQYF
v_gene: TRBV29-1
len: 12
abundance: .
j_gene: TRBJ2-7
d_gene: .

CDR3nt: TGTGCCAGCAGCTTAGCTGGGACAGTTAACAATGAGCAGTTCTTC
CDR3aa: CASSLAGTVNNEQFF
v_gene: TRBV7-9
len: 15
abundance: .
j_gene: TRBJ2-1
d_gene: TRBD1

CDR3nt: TGTGCCTGGAGTGTACTGGACAGTCTCAATCAGCCCCAGCATTTT
CDR3aa: CAWSVLDSLNQPQHF
v_gene: TRBV30
len: 15
abundance: .
j_gene: TRBJ1-5
d_gene: .

CDR3nt: TGTGCCAGCAGCCCTCATGGTCTAGCGGGATCCGCGGAGACCCAGTACTTC
CDR3aa: CASSPHGLAGSAETQYF
v_gene: TRBV7-2
len: 17
abundance: .
j_gene: TRBJ2-5
d_gene: TRBD2

CDR3nt: TGCGCCAGCAGCGACCTGGGGTTCTCCGGCAATGAGCAGTTCTTC
CDR3aa: CASSDLGFSGNEQFF
v_gene: TRBV5-1
len: 15
abundance: .
j_gene: TRBJ2-1
d_gene: .

CDR3nt: TGTGCCAGCAGCTCCCTGACTAGCGGGAAACGCCACAATGAGCAGTTCTTC
CDR3aa: CASSSLTSGKRHNEQFF
v_gene: TRBV5-4
len: 17
abundance: few
j_gene: TRBJ2-1
d_gene: TRBD2

CDR3nt: TGCGCCAGCAGCCGCGGGGACAGACCCACAGATACGCAGTATTTT
CDR3aa: CASSRGDRPTDTQYF
v_gene: TRBV5-1
len: 15
abundance: few
j_gene: TRBJ2-3
d_gene: .

CDR3nt: TGTGCTAGCAGCTTCGGGACGGGTCAGCCCCAGCATTTT
CDR3aa: CASSFGTGQPQHF
v_gene: TRBV7-7
len: 13
abundance: .
j_gene: TRBJ1-5
d_gene: .

CDR3nt: TGCAGTGCCGACCCCTCACGCACAGATACGCAGTATTTT
CDR3aa: CSADPSRTDTQYF
v_gene: TRBV20-1
len: 13
abundance: few
j_gene: TRBJ2-3
d_gene: .

CDR3nt: TGCGCCAGCAGCTTGGGTAACACAGCCACCGGGGAGCTGTTTTTT
CDR3aa: CASSLGNTATGELFF
v_gene: TRBV5-1
len: 15
abundance: .
j_gene: TRBJ2-2
d_gene: .

CDR3nt: TGTGCCAGCTCACCGAGGGGGGCGCGGAACACTGAAGCTTTCTTT
CDR3aa: CASSPRGARNTEAFF
v_gene: TRBV18
len: 15
abundance: .
j_gene: TRBJ1-1
d_gene: .

CDR3nt: TGCGCCAGCAGGGAAGACCCAACGAACACTGAAGCTTTCTTT
CDR3aa: CASREDPTNTEAFF
v_gene: TRBV5-1
len: 14
abundance: many
j_gene: TRBJ1-1
d_gene: .

CDR3nt: TGCAGTGCTAGAGCTCAGCGTAAATCCTACAATGAGCAGTTCTTC
CDR3aa: CSARAQRKSYNEQFF
v_gene: TRBV20-1
len: 15
abundance: .
j_gene: TRBJ2-1
d_gene: .

CDR3nt: TGTGCCAGCAGCTCCTCCGGGAAGACAGATACGCAGTATTTT
CDR3aa: CASSSSGKTDTQYF
v_gene: TRBV7-2
len: 14
abundance: few
j_gene: TRBJ2-3
d_gene: .

CDR3nt: TGTGCCAGCAGCCAAGCAACGGGACAGGGTGTACGGTACGAGCAGTACTTC
CDR3aa: CASSQATGQGVRYEQYF
v_gene: TRBV3-1
len: 17
abundance: many
j_gene: TRBJ2-7
d_gene: TRBD1

CDR3nt: TGTGCCAGCAGTTTACGATCAGTGAGCACAGATATGCAGTATTTT
CDR3aa: CASSLRSVSTDMQYF
v_gene: TRBV27
len: 15
abundance: .
j_gene: TRBJ2-3
d_gene: .

CDR3nt: TGTGCCAGCAGCTTATACCCAGGGATTCTTAAGGAGACCCAGTACTTC
CDR3aa: CASSLYPGILKETQYF
v_gene: TRBV7-9
len: 16
abundance: few
j_gene: TRBJ2-5
d_gene: .

CDR3nt: TGTGCCAGCGCTAAGACAGGGTTTGGAAACACCATATATTTT
CDR3aa: CASAKTGFGNTIYF
v_gene: TRBV3-1
len: 14
abundance: .
j_gene: TRBJ1-3
d_gene: TRBD1

CDR3nt: TGTGCCAGCTCAGGACTAGCGGGATCCTACGAGCAGTACTTC
CDR3aa: CASSGLAGSYEQYF
v_gene: TRBV18
len: 14
abundance: many
j_gene: TRBJ2-7
d_gene: TRBD2

CDR3nt: TGTGCCAGCTCATCGTACAGGGTTCGCGAGCAGTTCTTC
CDR3aa: CASSSYRVREQFF
v_gene: TRBV18
len: 13
abundance: few
j_gene: TRBJ2-1
d_gene: .

CDR3nt: TGCGCCAGCAGCTTGACAGAGGCCGTCCACGAGCAGTACTTC
CDR3aa: CASSLTEAVHEQYF
v_gene: TRBV5-1
len: 14
abundance: .
j_gene: TRBJ2-7
d_gene: .

CDR3nt: TGTGCCAGCACCTTGGGGACAGCCTACGAGCAGTACTTC
CDR3aa: CASTLGTAYEQYF
v_gene: TRBV12-3/TRBV12-4
len: 13
abundance: few
j_gene: TRBJ2-7
d_gene: TRBD1

CDR3nt: TGCGCCAGCAGCTTGGGAGCCTCTGGGGCCAACGTCCTGACTTTC
CDR3aa: CASSLGASGANVLTF
v_gene: TRBV5-1
len: 15
abundance: many
j_gene: TRBJ2-6
d_gene: .

CDR3nt: TGTGCCTGGAGGCGGACAGGAGAGACCCAGTACTTC
CDR3aa: CAWRRTGETQYF
v_gene: TRBV30
len: 12
abundance: .
j_gene: TRBJ2-5
d_gene: TRBD1

CDR3nt: TGTGCCAGCAACAGGGGCCGCTACGAGCAGTACTTC
CDR3aa: CASNRGRYEQYF
v_gene: TRBV2
len: 12
abundance: .
j_gene: TRBJ2-7
d_gene: TRBD1

CDR3nt: TGTGCCAGCAGACTCACAGGGGGATCTCAGCCCCAGCATTTT
CDR3aa: CASRLTGGSQPQHF
v_gene: TRBV7-2
len: 14
abundance: few
j_gene: TRBJ1-5
d_gene: TRBD1

CDR3nt: TGCGCCAGCAGCTTCGGACATCCCGGGCCTGGCACTGAAGCTTTCTTT
CDR3aa: CASSFGHPGPGTEAFF
v_gene: TRBV5-1
len: 16
abundance: few
j_gene: TRBJ1-1
d_gene: .

CDR3nt: TGTGCCGCCTGCCGGGACAGGGTAGGCGAAGCTTTCTTT
CDR3aa: CAACRDRVGEAFF
v_gene: TRBV6-1
len: 13
abundance: .
j_gene: TRBJ1-1
d_gene: TRBD1

CDR3nt: TGTGCCAGCGGGAGGAGCGGCTACGAGCAGTACTTC
CDR3aa: CASGRSGYEQYF
v_gene: TRBV2
len: 12
abundance: .
j_gene: TRBJ2-7
d_gene: .

CDR3nt: TGTGCCATCAGTGAGACACCAAACACTGAAGCTTTCTTT
CDR3aa: CAISETPNTEAFF
v_gene: TRBV10-3
len: 13
abundance: few
j_gene: TRBJ1-1
d_gene: .

CDR3nt: TGTGCCAGCAGTTTAGCGGTGCGTCAGCCCCAGCATTTT
CDR3aa: CASSLAVRQPQHF
v_gene: TRBV12-3/TRBV12-4
len: 13
abundance: medium-sized
j_gene: TRBJ1-5
d_gene: .

CDR3nt: TGTGCCATCAGGTCAACGACAGGGAGTTACGAGCAGTACTTC
CDR3aa: CAIRSTTGSYEQYF
v_gene: TRBV10-3
len: 14
abundance: many
j_gene: TRBJ2-7
d_gene: TRBD1

CDR3nt: TGTGCCTGCAGGGCCAGCGGGGGCACAGATACGCAGTATTTT
CDR3aa: CACRASGGTDTQYF
v_gene: TRBV6-6
len: 14
abundance: few
j_gene: TRBJ2-3
d_gene: TRBD2

CDR3nt: TGTGCCAGCAGCCCACGGACAACTAGTTTCGATGAGCAGTTCTTC
CDR3aa: CASSPRTTSFDEQFF
v_gene: TRBV5-4
len: 15
abundance: few
j_gene: TRBJ2-1
d_gene: .

CDR3nt: TGTGCCAGCAGCGCACGCGGGGGACGAGAGACCCAGTACTTC
CDR3aa: CASSARGGRETQYF
v_gene: TRBV7-3
len: 14
abundance: .
j_gene: TRBJ2-5
d_gene: TRBD2

CDR3nt: TGTGCCACCTCGGGCGGGGGCACCGGGGAGCTGTTTTTT
CDR3aa: CATSGGGTGELFF
v_gene: TRBV10-3
len: 13
abundance: .
j_gene: TRBJ2-2
d_gene: TRBD2

CDR3nt: TGCGCCAGCAGCCAAGTCGCACAGTCTCTTAATGGCTACACCTTC
CDR3aa: CASSQVAQSLNGYTF
v_gene: TRBV4-3
len: 15
abundance: few
j_gene: TRBJ1-2
d_gene: .

CDR3nt: TGTGCCTGGAGTAGCCGCAACACCGGGGAGCTGTTTTTT
CDR3aa: CAWSSRNTGELFF
v_gene: TRBV30
len: 13
abundance: few
j_gene: TRBJ2-2
d_gene: .

CDR3nt: TGTGCCAGCAGCTTAAAGGCGAGCGGGGTACTGTACAATGAGCAGTTCTTC
CDR3aa: CASSLKASGVLYNEQFF
v_gene: TRBV7-2
len: 17
abundance: many
j_gene: TRBJ2-1
d_gene: TRBD2

CDR3nt: TGTGCCAGCAGCTTGGTAGTTCTGAACACTGAAGCTTTCTTT
CDR3aa: CASSLVVLNTEAFF
v_gene: TRBV7-2
len: 14
abundance: .
j_gene: TRBJ1-1
d_gene: .

CDR3nt: TGTGCCAGCAGTTACTCGGCAAACCAAGAGACCCAGTACTTC
CDR3aa: CASSYSANQETQYF
v_gene: TRBV6-6
len: 14
abundance: many
j_gene: TRBJ2-5
d_gene: .

CDR3nt: TGTGCCAGCAGCCAGGGACAGACAAAAGCTTTCTTT
CDR3aa: CASSQGQTKAFF
v_gene: TRBV11-2
len: 12
abundance: few
j_gene: TRBJ1-1
d_gene: TRBD1

CDR3nt: TGTGCCAGCAGCCGTGGAGCGGGTTCCTACGAGCAGTACTTC
CDR3aa: CASSRGAGSYEQYF
v_gene: TRBV7-8
len: 14
abundance: few
j_gene: TRBJ2-7
d_gene: .

CDR3nt: TGCGCCAGCAGCTTGGCGGCGTACGGTGAGCAGTTCTTC
CDR3aa: CASSLAAYGEQFF
v_gene: TRBV5-1
len: 13
abundance: few
j_gene: TRBJ2-1
d_gene: .

CDR3nt: TGTGCCAGCAGCGTGCAGGGCGGCGTCGGTCAGCCCCAGCATTTT
CDR3aa: CASSVQGGVGQPQHF
v_gene: TRBV9
len: 15
abundance: .
j_gene: TRBJ1-5
d_gene: .

CDR3nt: TGTGCCAACAGACAAGCGGGAGGGCCACGCGAGCAGTACTTC
CDR3aa: CANRQAGGPREQYF
v_gene: TRBV7-2
len: 14
abundance: .
j_gene: TRBJ2-7
d_gene: TRBD2

CDR3nt: TGTGCCTGGAGCGCCCAAGCAGGTCCTGGAAACACCATATATTTT
CDR3aa: CAWSAQAGPGNTIYF
v_gene: TRBV30
len: 15
abundance: few
j_gene: TRBJ1-3
d_gene: .

CDR3nt: TGTGCCAGCAGCTTGATAGGTGCTGAGCAGTTCTTC
CDR3aa: CASSLIGAEQFF
v_gene: TRBV5-6
len: 12
abundance: few
j_gene: TRBJ2-1
d_gene: .

CDR3nt: TGTGCCAGCTCACCAGAACAGGCGATCTCCTACGAGCAGTACTTC
CDR3aa: CASSPEQAISYEQYF
v_gene: TRBV18
len: 15
abundance: .
j_gene: TRBJ2-7
d_gene: .

CDR3nt: TGCAGCGTTTTGGCGGGAGGCCGTGCCTACGAGCAGTACTTC
CDR3aa: CSVLAGGRAYEQYF
v_gene: TRBV29-1
len: 14
abundance: .
j_gene: TRBJ2-7
d_gene: TRBD2

CDR3nt: TGTGCCAGCAGCCAGCCTGGGCTAAGGTCTTCACCCCTCCACTTT
CDR3aa: CASSQPGLRSSPLHF
v_gene: TRBV7-2
len: 15
abundance: few
j_gene: TRBJ1-6
d_gene: .

CDR3nt: TGTGCCAGCAGCGGGAACACAGATACGCAGTATTTT
CDR3aa: CASSGNTDTQYF
v_gene: TRBV7-2
len: 12
abundance: few
j_gene: TRBJ2-3
d_gene: .